The sequence of this T cell receptor beta chain was determined in a study of T-cell memory formation after mild COVID-19. Looking at the study overall: Clusters were largely donor specific.

V was trimmed by 5 bases and J by 6 bases, leaving 16 bases between them. CDR3 length: 14 amino acids. CDR1 and CDR2 from the germline V gene are MDHEN and SYDVKM. TCRdb independently ran MiXCR on the 5' RACE reads; one entry per CDR3 protein. The sample holds about 210,000 distinct CDR3 sequences, over 9.5% seen once. Turning to this clonotype: What it binds is not known.

General observations from the study: Second-wave clones that peaked on day 37 lacked confirmed SARS-CoV-2 specificity. Pre-infection memory already had some responding clones, implying cross-reactive memory joined.

The V and J genes are TRBV28 and TRBJ2-5; the D gene could be TRBD1 or TRBD2 (5 bases each). The source is a man aged 18 to 29 who had mild COVID-19 (a few samples of this study predate the infection). Cell type and time point are not known. Specimen: PBMCs or a T cell subset sorted from them (not recorded which). The CDR3 DNA sequence: TGTGCCAGCAGTCGCCGGGGCTTAAAGAAGACCCAGTACTTC. It yields the protein CASSRRGLKKTQYF.